This is a list of T cell receptor beta chains from one sample in a study of regulatory T cells in long-lasting Graves disease. Via MiXCR, TCRdb re-called the multiplex PCR reads, giving one row per CDR3 protein. The sample carries about 450,000 distinct CDR3 sequences, less than 25% recorded once. This specimen was peripheral blood mononuclear cells (PBMCs), taken when the disease was refractory, from a patient treated with antithyroid drugs. Every receptor here comes from a female donor with Graves disease. The CDR3 runs from the conserved cysteine through the conserved F or W. Fields, in order: clone size, J gene, CDR3 length, V gene, D gene, CDR3 protein, CDR3 DNA. The D gene is left open where the match is weak. Clone sizes are given selectively: once, few, many, or a class where the clone is expanded.

>-|TRBJ2-1|13|TRBV12-3/TRBV12-4|-
CASSSGTWDEQFF
TGTGCCAGCAGTTCTGGAACCTGGGATGAGCAGTTCTTC
>few|TRBJ1-6|13|TRBV30|-
CAWSMGGGAPLHF
TGTGCCTGGAGTATGGGGGGCGGTGCACCCCTCCACTTT
>-|TRBJ2-5|15|TRBV28|-
CASSFFEGPQETQYF
TGTGCCAGCAGTTTCTTTGAAGGGCCTCAAGAGACCCAGTACTTC
>once|TRBJ2-3|16|TRBV7-8|TRBD2
CASSFLAGGPGDTQYF
TGTGCCAGCAGCTTCCTAGCGGGAGGGCCGGGAGATACGCAGTATTTT
>-|TRBJ2-1|16|TRBV24-1|TRBD2
CATSGTSGRAYNEQFF
TGTGCCACCAGTGGGACTAGCGGGAGGGCCTACAATGAGCAGTTCTTC
>few|TRBJ2-7|14|TRBV7-9|-
CASSLGGQEYEQYF
TGTGCCAGCAGCTTAGGTGGACAAGAATACGAGCAGTACTTC
>-|TRBJ1-5|17|TRBV6-1|-
CASSGSATFGGNQPQHF
TGTGCCAGCAGTGGTTCGGCCACCTTCGGTGGCAATCAGCCCCAGCATTTT
>few|TRBJ1-6|18|TRBV28|-
CASSFFHRVPSPDSPLHF
TGTGCCAGCAGTTTCTTTCACAGGGTCCCATCCCCCGATTCACCCCTCCACTTT
>few|TRBJ2-5|14|TRBV10-3|-
CAISEDRVVETQYF
TGTGCCATCAGTGAGGATAGGGTTGTCGAGACCCAGTACTTC
>few|TRBJ1-5|17|TRBV18|-
CASSLTGTSYSNQPQHF
TGTGCCAGCTCACTAACAGGCACCTCATATAGCAATCAGCCCCAGCATTTT
>-|TRBJ2-3|16|TRBV10-3|-
CAISESWALDTDTQYF
TGTGCCATCAGTGAATCCTGGGCGCTAGACACAGATACGCAGTATTTT
>many|TRBJ1-1|17|TRBV10-3|-
CAISDQFKTAPSTEAFF
TGTGCCATCAGTGATCAGTTTAAGACAGCCCCGAGCACTGAAGCTTTCTTT
>few|TRBJ2-7|14|TRBV20-1|-
CSAFDWGRPRDMYF
TGCAGTGCTTTTGATTGGGGGCGACCCAGAGACATGTACTTC
>-|TRBJ2-3|15|TRBV20-1|TRBD2
CSAKTSGFGRDTQYF
TGCAGTGCCAAGACTAGCGGATTCGGGCGTGATACGCAGTATTTT
>-|TRBJ1-4|15|TRBV5-1|-
CASSLAGIGDEKLFF
TGCGCCAGCAGCTTGGCCGGGATAGGGGATGAAAAACTGTTTTTT
>-|TRBJ1-3|17|TRBV20-1|-
CSASGTKVPFVGNTIYF
TGCAGTGCTAGTGGGACCAAGGTCCCATTCGTTGGAAACACCATATATTTT
>few|TRBJ2-2|15|TRBV5-1|-
CASSFAGSNTGELFF
TGCGCCAGCTCTTTCGCGGGATCGAACACCGGGGAGCTGTTTTTT
>many|TRBJ2-5|14|TRBV28|-
CASSRDSYQETQYF
TGTGCCAGCAGCAGGGACTCGTACCAAGAGACCCAGTACTTC
>-|TRBJ1-4|15|TRBV28|-
CASSLLARAREKLFF
TGTGCCAGCAGTTTATTGGCCCGGGCTAGGGAAAAACTGTTTTTT
>few|TRBJ1-3|15|TRBV5-1|-
CASSLASGSGNTIYF
TGCGCCAGCAGCTTGGCCTCGGGTTCTGGAAACACCATATATTTT
>once|TRBJ1-5|15|TRBV6-5|-
CASSLSGRGHQPQHF
TGTGCCAGCAGTTTGAGCGGCAGGGGCCATCAGCCCCAGCATTTT
>few|TRBJ2-7|13|TRBV20-1|-
CSAGTVPTYEQYF
TGCAGTGCTGGGACCGTACCCACCTACGAGCAGTACTTC
>-|TRBJ2-1|14|TRBV20-1|-
CSASIWRAINEQFF
TGCAGTGCTAGTATTTGGCGGGCCATCAATGAGCAGTTCTTC
>-|TRBJ2-2|16|TRBV20-1|TRBD2
CSARDMTSGNTGELFF
TGCAGTGCTAGAGATATGACTAGCGGGAACACCGGGGAGCTGTTTTTT
>few|TRBJ2-7|15|TRBV30|TRBD1
CAWVRATGGRNEQYF
TGTGCCTGGGTACGAGCAACAGGGGGTAGAAACGAGCAGTACTTC
>-|TRBJ2-5|16|TRBV7-9|-
CASSLGAGAPQKTQYF
TGTGCCAGCAGCTTAGGAGCCGGGGCCCCCCAAAAGACCCAGTACTTC
>many|TRBJ1-2|14|TRBV29-1|TRBD1
CSVARGQGANGYTF
TGCAGCGTTGCTAGGGGCCAGGGGGCAAATGGCTACACCTTC
>-|TRBJ1-2|14|TRBV5-6|-
CASSFPDVSSGYTF
TGTGCCAGCAGCTTCCCCGACGTATCATCTGGCTACACCTTC
>few|TRBJ2-7|12|TRBV20-1|-
CSANSGLDEQYF
TGCAGTGCCAATTCAGGCCTCGACGAGCAGTACTTC
>few|TRBJ2-7|14|TRBV4-1|-
CASSQDQGSYEQYF
TGCGCCAGCAGCCAAGATCAGGGTTCCTACGAGCAGTACTTC
>few|TRBJ2-2|13|TRBV18|-
CASSPQNTGELFF
TGTGCCAGCTCACCACAGAACACCGGGGAGCTGTTTTTT
>-|TRBJ2-7|12|TRBV14|-
CASSHGSGSEYF
TGTGCCAGCAGCCACGGTTCGGGGAGCGAGTACTTC
>many|TRBJ1-4|14|TRBV6-1|-
CASKSGATNEKLFF
TGTGCCAGCAAGTCCGGAGCAACTAATGAAAAACTGTTTTTT
>few|TRBJ1-2|13|TRBV19|-
CASSTDRFGGYTF
TGTGCCAGTAGTACCGACCGATTCGGTGGCTACACCTTC
>-|TRBJ2-7|14|TRBV7-2|TRBD2
CASSLPAGVREQYF
TGTGCCAGCAGCTTACCAGCGGGAGTACGCGAGCAGTACTTC
>once|TRBJ2-4|16|TRBV29-1|-
CSAGARTELAKNIQYF
TGCAGCGCCGGTGCCCGGACTGAACTAGCCAAAAACATTCAGTACTTC
>few|TRBJ2-7|14|TRBV2|-
CASSAQGGSYEQYF
TGTGCCAGCAGTGCTCAGGGGGGTTCCTACGAGCAGTACTTC
>-|TRBJ1-1|12|TRBV12-3/TRBV12-4|-
CASKSRGTEAFF
TGTGCCAGCAAGTCCCGAGGGACTGAAGCTTTCTTT
>-|TRBJ1-1|14|TRBV7-9|-
CASSTGRVGTEAFF
TGTGCCAGCAGCACGGGCAGGGTTGGCACTGAAGCTTTCTTT
>few|TRBJ1-2|14|TRBV5-1|-
CASSLVQGTHGYTF
TGCGCCAGCAGCTTGGTTCAGGGAACCCATGGCTACACCTTC
>many|TRBJ1-1|14|TRBV18|TRBD1
CASSPGQGFTEAFF
TGTGCCAGCAGTCCGGGACAGGGTTTCACTGAAGCTTTCTTT
>-|TRBJ1-2|13|TRBV20-1|-
CSATPLRDHGYTF
TGCAGTGCTACACCCCTCAGGGACCATGGCTACACCTTC
>few|TRBJ2-7|16|TRBV6-1|-
CASSEPRARGSYEQYF
TGTGCCAGCAGTGAACCCCGGGCACGAGGGTCCTACGAGCAGTACTTC
>few|TRBJ2-7|12|TRBV20-1|-
CSAGFDSYEQYF
TGCAGTGCTGGATTTGACTCCTACGAGCAGTACTTC
>-|TRBJ2-4|15|TRBV29-1|TRBD1
CSANSGTGVLNIQYF
TGCAGCGCGAACTCCGGGACAGGGGTATTGAACATTCAGTACTTC
>few|TRBJ1-1|14|TRBV7-2|-
CASSIHTGIIEAFF
TGTGCCAGCAGCATACATACAGGGATAATTGAAGCTTTCTTT
>many|TRBJ2-7|14|TRBV5-6|-
CASSRGRYIYEQYF
TGTGCCAGCAGCAGAGGACGGTACATCTACGAGCAGTACTTC
>many|TRBJ1-1|12|TRBV20-1|-
CSAGSQGTEAFF
TGCAGTGCAGGGTCGCAGGGAACTGAAGCTTTCTTT
>many|TRBJ2-5|15|TRBV12-3/TRBV12-4|TRBD2
CASSLRAGAQETQYF
TGTGCCAGCAGTTTGCGAGCGGGGGCCCAAGAGACCCAGTACTTC
>few|TRBJ1-5|15|TRBV5-1|TRBD1
CASRPGTGIGQPQHF
TGCGCCAGCAGACCCGGGACAGGGATCGGTCAGCCCCAGCATTTT
>-|TRBJ2-7|15|TRBV19|-
CASSISGALAYEQYF
TGTGCCAGTAGTATCTCCGGGGCCCTCGCCTACGAGCAGTACTTC
>-|TRBJ2-3|14|TRBV28|TRBD1
CASRYGQAADTQYF
TGTGCCAGCAGATACGGACAGGCGGCAGATACGCAGTATTTT
>few|TRBJ1-5|15|TRBV9|-
CASSVGSGSNQPQHF
TGTGCCAGCAGCGTAGGATCCGGGTCCAATCAGCCCCAGCATTTT
>-|TRBJ1-5|14|TRBV19|-
CASSSSAGNQPQHF
TGTGCCAGTAGCAGTTCGGCAGGCAATCAGCCCCAGCATTTT
>once|TRBJ2-7|13|TRBV9|-
CASSEEVRNEQYF
TGTGCCAGCAGCGAGGAGGTAAGAAACGAGCAGTACTTC